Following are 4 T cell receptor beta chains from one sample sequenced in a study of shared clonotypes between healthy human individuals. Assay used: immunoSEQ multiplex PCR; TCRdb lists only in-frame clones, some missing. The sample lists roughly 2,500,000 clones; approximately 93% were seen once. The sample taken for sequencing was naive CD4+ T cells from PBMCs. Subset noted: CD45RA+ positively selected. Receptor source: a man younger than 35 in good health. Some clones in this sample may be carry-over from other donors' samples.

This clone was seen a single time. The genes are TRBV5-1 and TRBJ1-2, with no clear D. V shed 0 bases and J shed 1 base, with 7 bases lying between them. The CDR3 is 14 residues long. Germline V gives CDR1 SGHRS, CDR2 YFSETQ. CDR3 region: CASSLAADNYGYTF. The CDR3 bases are TGCGCCAGCAGCTTGGCCGCGGATAACTATGGCTACACCTTC.

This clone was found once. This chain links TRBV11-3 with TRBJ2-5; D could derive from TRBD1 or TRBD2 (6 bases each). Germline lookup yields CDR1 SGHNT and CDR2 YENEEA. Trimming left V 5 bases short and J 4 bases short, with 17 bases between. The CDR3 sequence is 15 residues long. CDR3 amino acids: CASSPPGGGRETQYF. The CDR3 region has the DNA TGTGCCAGCAGCCCCCCTGGTGGGGGGCGAGAGACCCAGTACTTC. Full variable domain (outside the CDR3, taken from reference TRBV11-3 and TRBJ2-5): EAGVVQSPRYKIIEKKQPVAFWCNPISGHNTLYWYLQNLGQGPELLIRYENEEAVDDSQLPKDRFSAERLKGVDSTLKIQPAELGDSAVYLCASSPPGGGRETQYFGPGTRLLVL.

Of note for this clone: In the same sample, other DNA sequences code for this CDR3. The DNA for the CDR3 is TGTGCCAGCTCACCTCGGGACAGCCCTAACTATGGCTACACCTTC. Amino acids: CASSPRDSPNYGYTF. V usage is TRBV18 and J usage is TRBJ1-2; 7 nucleotides line up with TRBD1. The germline V gene has CDR1 KGHSH and CDR2 LQKENI. CDR3 length equals 15 residues. With 3 bases clipped from V and 0 bases from J, the junction kept 4 bases outside the gene matches.

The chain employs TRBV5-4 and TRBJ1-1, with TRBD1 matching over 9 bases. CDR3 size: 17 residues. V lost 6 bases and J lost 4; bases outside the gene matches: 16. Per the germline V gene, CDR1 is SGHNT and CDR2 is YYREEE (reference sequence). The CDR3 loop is CASTPQVPGQGITEAFF. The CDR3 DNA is TGTGCCAGCACCCCCCAAGTACCGGGACAGGGAATCACTGAAGCTTTCTTT.